One and the same sample provided the 26 T cell receptor beta chains below, sequenced in a study of T cell responses to AZD1222 COVID-19 vaccine. TCRdb keeps only in-frame clones here, not all; method: immunoSEQ multiplex PCR. The repertoire holds 100,000 to 150,000 clones, with about 90% as singletons. The sample in question was peripheral blood, obtained on day 0 of MenACWY control vaccination. These receptors were taken from an adult in good health.

The CDR3 DNA reads as TGCGCCAGCAGCATCCAGGGGGAAGGCTATGGCTACACCTTC. Protein: CASSIQGEGYGYTF. The V call is TRBV5-1, the J call TRBJ1-2; 7 nucleotides agree with TRBD1. Germline CDR1 SGHRS, CDR2 YFSETQ. The CDR3 covers 14 residues. Trimming at V came to 4 bases and at J to 4 bases, leaving 7 bases not matched to a gene.

This chain links TRBV15 with TRBJ1-2, with TRBD1 matching 7 bases. V lost 3 bases, J lost 7 bases, and 11 bases stayed unmatched. This CDR3 contains 15 residues. Germline V gene lookup returns CDR1 LNHNV and CDR2 YYDKDF (reference sequence). The CDR3 DNA sequence: TGTGCCACCAGCAGTGCTTGGACAGGACTTGGTGGCTACACCTTC. Amino acid sequence: CATSSAWTGLGGYTF.

This sequence joins TRBV12-3 or TRBV12-4 and TRBJ2-7; TRBD2 is a possible D gene (5 bases). Trimming stripped 7 bases from V and 7 bases from J, with 14 bases between. CDR3 size: 12 residues. In nucleotides, the CDR3 is TGTGCCAGCACTTCCGGGATAGCGGAGCAGTACTTC. This codes for CASTSGIAEQYF.

The chain employs TRBV19 and TRBJ2-7, with 12 bases identical to TRBD2. The germline V gene encodes CDR1 LNHDA and CDR2 SQIVND (reference sequence). The CDR3 length is 15 residues. The V and J ends lost 3 bases and 4 bases, in that order; junction bases with no gene match: 4. CDR3 sequence: CASSITSGRQYEQYF. CDR3 DNA: TGTGCCAGTAGTATCACTAGCGGGAGGCAATACGAGCAGTACTTC.

The chain combines TRBV7-3 with TRBJ2-7, with D possibly being TRBD2 (5 bases). V lost 0 bases, J lost 2 bases, and 11 bases lay in between. The CDR3 length is 15 residues. Germline assignment: CDR1 SGHTA and CDR2 FQGTGA. CDR3 bases: TGTGCCAGCAGCTTAACGGCTAGCTCCACCTACGAGCAGTACTTC. It codes for CASSLTASSTYEQYF.

The V and J genes are TRBV7-9 and TRBJ2-7; TRBD2 is a possible D gene (7 bases). With 3 bases removed from V and 4 bases from J, the gap between germline ends came to 13 bases. This CDR3 has 14 amino acids. Germline loops: CDR1 SEHNR, CDR2 FQNEAQ (reference sequence). The CDR3 nucleotides are TGTGCCAGCAGCTTTGGGGGGGGCTGGTACGAGCAGTACTTC. Translating it yields CASSFGGGWYEQYF.

The chain employs TRBV7-8 and TRBJ2-6; the D call may be TRBD1 or TRBD2 (5 bases each). The germline V gene has CDR1 SGHVS and CDR2 FQNEAQ. CDR3 length equals 15 residues. V gave up 3 bases and J gave up 2 bases, with 8 bases separating them. CDR3: CASSFGTTGANVLTF. The CDR3 DNA is TGTGCCAGCAGCTTCGGGACGACTGGGGCCAACGTCCTGACTTTC.

CDR3 in DNA: TGTGCCAGCAGCAGGGGGCTTGGAAACACCATATATTTT. Encoded protein: CASSRGLGNTIYF. This sequence joins TRBV25-1 and TRBJ1-3; 8 nucleotides line up with TRBD1. Trimming removed 6 bases from V and 3 bases from J; junction bases left unmatched: 1. The CDR3 has 13 amino acids. Germline CDR1 and CDR2: MGHDK and SYGVNS.

The J gene is TRBJ2-7, the V gene TRBV6-5; 11 bases are shared with TRBD1. CDR1 is MNHEY, CDR2 SVGAGI, per germline. J gave up 7 bases and V 6 bases, and 8 bases lay outside the gene matches. The CDR3 runs 14 residues. The CDR3 region has the DNA TGTGCCAGCAGAAACGGACAGGGGGCAGGGGAGCAGTACTTC. This gives the protein CASRNGQGAGEQYF.

The chain links TRBV7-9 to TRBJ2-7; no firm D call. Germline V gene data show CDR1 as SEHNR and CDR2 as FQNEAQ (reference sequence). The V end lost 5 bases, the J end lost 2 bases, and 16 bases lay between the germline ends. This CDR3 region has 15 residues. CDR3: CASSPPDARTYEQYF. The DNA for the CDR3 is TGTGCCAGCAGCCCCCCAGACGCTAGAACCTACGAGCAGTACTTC.

The chain combines TRBV9 with TRBJ1-2; a weak D match, TRBD1 (5 bases). Germline V CDR1 and CDR2: SGDLS, YYNGEE. The V end was cut by 4 bases, the J end by 4 bases, with 11 bases between. This CDR3 is 13 amino acids long. CDR3 in DNA: TGTGCCAGCAGCTCGCAGGGTCCCTATGGCTACACCTTC. Translation: CASSSQGPYGYTF.

The chain combines TRBV19 with TRBJ1-5, with D possibly being TRBD1 (5 bases). V lost 5 bases to trimming and J lost 6 bases, with 14 bases between them. Germline V lookup: CDR1 LNHDA, CDR2 SQIVND (reference sequence). The CDR3 has 14 residues. The CDR3 loop is CASSHGDFGQPQHF. CDR3 DNA sequence: TGTGCCAGTAGTCACGGGGACTTTGGTCAGCCCCAGCATTTT.

The chain couples TRBV3-1 (or the pseudogene TRBV3-2) to TRBJ1-2; 7 bases align to TRBD1. Per the germline V gene, CDR1 is LGHDT and CDR2 is YNNKEL (reference sequence). Trimming took 0 bases from V and 6 from J; bases not matched to a gene: 7. The CDR3 loop spans 15 amino acids. This chain's CDR3 is CASSQERQGKHGYTF. For the CDR3, the DNA is TGTGCCAGCAGCCAAGAACGACAGGGAAAGCATGGCTACACCTTC.

This chain uses TRBV7-3 with TRBJ1-3, with D tentatively TRBD1 (5 bases). The CDR3 is 14 amino acids. In germline, CDR1 is SGHTA, CDR2 FQGTGA. V was trimmed by 5 bases and J by 2 bases, leaving 10 bases between them. The CDR3 DNA follows: TGTGCCAGCAGCCACGGGGGTCCTGGAAACACCATATATTTT. Encoded protein: CASSHGGPGNTIYF.

The chain employs TRBV5-4 and TRBJ2-1, with D unresolved. CDR1 is SGHNT, CDR2 YYREEE, per germline (reference sequence). This CDR3 has 12 amino acids. The V gene lost 4 bases and the J gene lost 7 bases, with 9 bases spanning the gap. The CDR3 DNA follows: TGTGCCAGCAGCCCGTCGATAAATGAGCAGTTCTTC. Its translation is CASSPSINEQFF. The variable domain in full, with the rest retrieved from reference TRBV5-4 and TRBJ2-1, is ETGVTQSPTHLIKTRGQQVTLRCSSQSGHNTVSWYQQALGQGPQFIFQYYREEENGRGNFPPRFSGLQFPNYSSELNVNALELDDSALYLCASSPSINEQFFGPGTRLTVL.

The chain is built from TRBV4-2 and TRBJ2-7, with D possibly being TRBD1 (6 bases). Trimming removed 0 bases from V and 3 bases from J, with 9 bases in between. Germline V gene lookup returns CDR1 LGHNA and CDR2 YNFKEQ. The CDR3 extends over 14 amino acids. The CDR3 sequence is CASSQERGGYEQYF. DNA for the CDR3: TGTGCCAGCAGCCAAGAAAGAGGGGGCTACGAGCAGTACTTC.

The V gene is TRBV27, the J gene TRBJ2-3; no definite D call. V was pared by 1 base and J by 4 bases, with 12 bases between. From germline, CDR1 is MNHEY and CDR2 SMNVEV (reference sequence). CDR3 length: 15 residues. The CDR3 DNA follows: TGTGCCAGCAGTTTATTGGGTCAGCCATCAGATACGCAGTATTTT. It encodes CASSLLGQPSDTQYF.

The rearrangement uses TRBV5-1 and TRBJ2-5; the D gene is possibly TRBD1 (5 bases). Per germline, CDR1 SGHRS and CDR2 YFSETQ. The V gene lost 4 bases and the J gene lost 4 bases, with 17 bases spanning the gap. The CDR3 spans 15 residues. Here the CDR3 reads CASSPSFGAGETQYF. The DNA of the CDR3 is TGCGCCAGCAGCCCTTCTTTTGGGGCCGGAGAGACCCAGTACTTC.

The chain carries TRBV5-6 and TRBJ1-2; possible D gene TRBD1, 6 bases. The CDR3 spans 12 residues. The V end lost 4 bases, the J end lost 2 bases, and 6 bases lay between the germline ends. CDR1 is SGHDT, CDR2 YYEEEE, per germline. CDR3 sequence: CASSRGNYGYTF. The CDR3 DNA follows: TGTGCCAGCAGCAGGGGGAACTATGGCTACACCTTC.

This chain uses TRBV10-3 with TRBJ2-2, with D possibly being TRBD1 (6 bases). The CDR3 extends over 14 amino acids. Trimming pared 7 bases from V and 1 base from J, leaving 10 bases between. Germline values: CDR1 ENHRY, CDR2 SYGVKD. The CDR3: CAINPGQNTGELFF. For the CDR3, the DNA is TGTGCCATCAACCCGGGACAGAACACCGGGGAGCTGTTTTTT.

The CDR3 loop reads CASSFTGGMGNQPQHF. The CDR3 coding sequence is TGTGCCAGCAGCTTCACAGGGGGCATGGGCAATCAGCCCCAGCATTTT. J is TRBJ1-5 and V is TRBV5-8, with 9 nucleotides matching TRBD1. The CDR3 covers 16 residues. The V segment lost 2 bases and the J segment 2 bases; nucleotides outside the gene matches: 5. Per germline, CDR1 SGHTS and CDR2 YDEGEE.

This chain connects TRBV23-1 to TRBJ2-7; D is possibly TRBD2 (5 bases). TRBV23-1 belongs to the ORF category, with a function that is uncertain. The CDR3 covers 15 residues. V lost 2 bases and J 2 bases, leaving 13 bases between the germline ends. The CDR3 protein is CASSQVGAATYEQYF. CDR3 nucleotide sequence: TGCGCCAGCAGTCAAGTGGGAGCAGCAACCTACGAGCAGTACTTC.

V usage is TRBV15 and J usage is TRBJ2-5; 9 bases are a match to TRBD2. Losses at the gene ends were 0 bases for V and 1 base for J; bases not matched to a gene: 6. The V gene's germline CDR1 is LNHNV and CDR2 YYDKDF (reference sequence). This CDR3 contains 17 residues. The CDR3 region is CATSRDITSGFQETQYF. The CDR3 DNA sequence: TGTGCCACCAGCAGAGATATTACTAGCGGGTTCCAAGAGACCCAGTACTTC.

The gene calls are TRBV6-5 and TRBJ2-7; D could derive from TRBD1 or TRBD2 (5 bases each). V was clipped by 4 bases and J by 2 bases, with 9 bases between them. The CDR3 loop spans 13 amino acids. Germline V gene lookup returns CDR1 MNHEY and CDR2 SVGAGI. The DNA for the CDR3 is TGTGCCAGCAGTTGGAGAGGGGCCTACGAGCAGTACTTC. This encodes CASSWRGAYEQYF.

The rearrangement links TRBV28 to TRBJ2-1; the match to TRBD2 covers 11 bases. The V gene end was trimmed by 2 bases and the J gene end by 8 bases; junction bases not matched to a gene: 8. The CDR3 is 16 residues long. Germline V gene lookup returns CDR1 MDHEN and CDR2 SYDVKM. The DNA for the CDR3 is TGTGCCAGCAGTTTAGTCACTAGCGGGAGTGGGGATGAGCAGTTCTTC. This gives the protein CASSLVTSGSGDEQFF.

This clone was counted a single time. The chain couples TRBV7-3 to TRBJ2-2, with TRBD2 identical over 8 bases. V was pared by 6 bases and J by 7 bases, with 13 bases of the junction left unmatched. The V gene's germline CDR1 is SGHTA and CDR2 FQGTGA. The CDR3 consists of 16 residues. In DNA, the CDR3 is TGTGCCAGCAGGTCAAATAGCGGGATGAATGGCGGGGAGCTGTTTTTT. Residues: CASRSNSGMNGGELFF.